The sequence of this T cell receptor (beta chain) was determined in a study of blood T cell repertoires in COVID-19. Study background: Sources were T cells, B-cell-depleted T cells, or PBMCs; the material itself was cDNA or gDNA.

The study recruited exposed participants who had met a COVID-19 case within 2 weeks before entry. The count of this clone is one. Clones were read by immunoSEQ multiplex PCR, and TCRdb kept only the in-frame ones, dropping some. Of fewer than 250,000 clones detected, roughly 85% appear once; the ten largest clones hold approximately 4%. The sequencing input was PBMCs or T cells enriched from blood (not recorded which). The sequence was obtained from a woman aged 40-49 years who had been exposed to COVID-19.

CDR3 coding DNA: TGTGCCAGTAGTTCGCCTATTCCGTCACCCCTCCACTTT. This gives the protein CASSSPIPSPLHF. The chain carries TRBV19 and TRBJ1-6; D unresolved. Germline V gene sequence: CDR1 LNHDA, CDR2 SQIVND (reference sequence). This CDR3 has 13 residues. V dropped 5 bases and J dropped 10 bases, with 12 bases sitting between them.